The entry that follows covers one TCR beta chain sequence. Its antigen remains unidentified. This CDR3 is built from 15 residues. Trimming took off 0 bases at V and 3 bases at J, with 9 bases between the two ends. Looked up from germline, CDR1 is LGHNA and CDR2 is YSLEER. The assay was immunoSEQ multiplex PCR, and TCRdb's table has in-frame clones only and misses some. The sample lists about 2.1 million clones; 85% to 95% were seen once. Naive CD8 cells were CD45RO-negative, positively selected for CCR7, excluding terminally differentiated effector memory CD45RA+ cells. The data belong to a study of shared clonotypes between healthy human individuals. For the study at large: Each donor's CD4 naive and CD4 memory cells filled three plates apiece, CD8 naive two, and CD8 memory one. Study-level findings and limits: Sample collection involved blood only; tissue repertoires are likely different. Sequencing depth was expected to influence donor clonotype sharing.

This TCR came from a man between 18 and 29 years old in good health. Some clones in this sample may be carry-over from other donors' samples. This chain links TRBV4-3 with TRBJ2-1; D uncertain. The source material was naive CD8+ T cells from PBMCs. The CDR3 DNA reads TGCGCCAGCAGCCAAGATCCGGACGGCTACAATGAGCAGTTCTTC. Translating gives CASSQDPDGYNEQFF.